One sample yielded the 32 T cell receptor beta chains listed below, sequenced in a study of cytomegalovirus exposure and HLA in healthy donors. The table came from immunoSEQ multiplex PCR; TCRdb's copy has only in-frame clones and leaves some out. There are 90,000 to 120,000 clones in the sample; approximately 94% occur only once, and under 0.75% lies in the top ten. The sequencing input was PBMCs. Source of these receptors: a woman in her late teens or twenties in good health and CMV-seronegative.

This chain connects TRBV7-3 to TRBJ2-1, with 7 bases lining up with TRBD2. This CDR3 contains 15 residues. The V segment lost 3 bases and the J segment 2 bases; nucleotides outside the gene matches: 4. Germline values: CDR1 SGHTA, CDR2 FQGTGA. CDR3 bases: TGTGCCAGCAGCTTGGGACTACGGACCTACAATGAGCAGTTCTTC. This sequence encodes CASSLGLRTYNEQFF.

The gene calls are TRBV6-1 and TRBJ2-2; maybe TRBD2 (6 bases). The CDR3 runs to 17 residues. In germline, CDR1 is MNHNS, CDR2 SASEGT. The V end was cut by 2 bases, the J end by 5 bases, with 18 bases between. DNA of the CDR3: TGTGCCAGCAGTGAATGGGGGGTAGGGGCGGGGACCGGGGAGCTGTTTTTT. It translates to CASSEWGVGAGTGELFF.

The CDR3 coding sequence is TGCAGCGTTGTATTACTAGCGGGGGTATACAATGAGCAGTTCTTC. It encodes CSVVLLAGVYNEQFF. This chain joins TRBV29-1 and TRBJ2-1; 11 bases map to TRBD2. This CDR3 has 15 amino acids. Looked up from germline, CDR1 is SQVTM and CDR2 is ANQGSEA. V lost 4 bases to trimming and J lost 4 bases; unmatched junction nucleotides: 6.

The chain joins TRBV6-5 to TRBJ1-1; D possibly corresponds to TRBD1 (6 bases). The germline gives CDR1 MNHEY, CDR2 SVGAGI. Trimming took 6 bases from V and 7 from J, leaving 15 bases between them. The CDR3 consists of 13 residues. The CDR3 sequence is CASRPIGGFEAFF. CDR3 coding DNA: TGTGCCAGCAGGCCCATTGGGGGCTTTGAAGCTTTCTTT.

This sequence joins TRBV5-6 and TRBJ2-7; possibly TRBD1 for D (5 bases). The germline V gene has CDR1 SGHDT and CDR2 YYEEEE. The CDR3 totals 12 residues. V lost 5 bases to trimming and J lost 5 bases, with 11 bases between them. The CDR3 DNA sequence: TGTGCCAGCAGTCAGGGAACGGACGAGCAGTACTTC. Translating it yields CASSQGTDEQYF.

On this clone itself: The sample holds other DNA sequences that translate to the same CDR3. The chain uses TRBV18 and TRBJ2-7; 9 bases fit TRBD2. The CDR3 has 16 residues. Germline V gives CDR1 KGHSH, CDR2 LQKENI. V gave up 4 bases and J gave up 3 bases; unmatched junction bases: 10. The CDR3 loop is CASSRSSGTVSYEQYF. The CDR3 DNA sequence: TGTGCCAGCTCACGTTCTAGCGGGACCGTCAGCTACGAGCAGTACTTC.

In its sample, this clone was seen once. This rearrangement joins TRBV6-6 to TRBJ1-6, with D uncertain. In germline, CDR1 is MNHNY, CDR2 SVGAGI (reference sequence). With 6 bases removed from V and 3 bases from J, the gap between germline ends came to 9 bases. This CDR3 spans 14 amino acids. The CDR3 loop reads CASRTDSYNSPLHF. Here the CDR3 DNA reads TGTGCCAGCAGAACCGATAGCTATAATTCACCCCTCCACTTT.

This clone appeared once. The chain employs TRBV4-1 and TRBJ2-1; 10 bases align to TRBD2. The germline gives CDR1 MGHRA, CDR2 YSYEKL. This CDR3 comprises 15 residues. V was clipped by 6 bases and J by 7 bases; unmatched bases: 9. Here the CDR3 DNA reads TGCGCCAGCAGTCTGCTCAGCGGGGGGGTTAATGAGCAGTTCTTC. Translating gives CASSLLSGGVNEQFF.

J is TRBJ2-7 and V is TRBV15; TRBD2 matches at 7 bases. The junction had 2 bases not matched to a gene; V was cut back by 1 base and J by 2 bases. The V gene's germline CDR1 is LNHNV and CDR2 YYDKDF (reference sequence). The CDR3 is 14 amino acids. The CDR3 DNA is TGTGCCACCAGCAGAGCGGGGGGAACCTACGAGCAGTACTTC. Translated, it gives CATSRAGGTYEQYF.

V usage is TRBV7-3 and J usage is TRBJ2-3; 11 nucleotides line up with TRBD2. CDR3 length: 17 amino acids. J lost 2 bases, V lost 2 bases, and 6 bases had no gene match. CDR1 and CDR2 from the germline V gene are SGHTA and FQGTGA. CDR3 DNA sequence: TGTGCCAGCAGCTTAGGACTAGCGGGCTTACCCACAGATACGCAGTATTTT. Translation gives CASSLGLAGLPTDTQYF.

V gene TRBV6-1 combines with J gene TRBJ1-1; TRBD1 might be the D (5 bases). The V and J ends lost 6 bases and 3 bases respectively, with 14 bases between them. The CDR3 totals 14 residues. The germline CDR1 and CDR2 sequences are MNHNS and SASEGT. CDR3 amino acids: CASRVEVGHTEAFF. In nucleotides, the CDR3 is TGTGCCAGCAGAGTCGAGGTGGGGCACACTGAAGCTTTCTTT.

V is TRBV7-2 and J is TRBJ2-7; 8 positions agree with TRBD1. The V gene end was trimmed by 5 bases and the J gene end by 0 bases; junction bases not matched to a gene: 9. The CDR3 is 16 residues long. From germline, CDR1 is SGHTA and CDR2 FQGNSA. The CDR3 coding sequence is TGTGCCAGCAGCCCAACTCCGACAGGGGTCTCCTACGAGCAGTACTTC. This encodes CASSPTPTGVSYEQYF.

The V call is TRBV2, the J call TRBJ1-2; possibly TRBD1 for D (5 bases). Trimming took 7 bases from V and 4 from J, leaving 13 bases between them. CDR1 is SNHLY and CDR2 is FYNNEI in the germline V gene. CDR3 length: 13 amino acids. CDR3 DNA sequence: TGTGCCAGCACGACAGACCTTGGCTATGGCTACACCTTC. This gives the protein CASTTDLGYGYTF.

The chain joins TRBV19 to TRBJ2-7; 9 nucleotides line up with TRBD2. Germline V gene data show CDR1 as LNHDA and CDR2 as SQIVND (reference sequence). J gave up 4 bases and V 7 bases, and 14 bases lay outside the gene matches. The CDR3 is made up of 16 amino acids. CDR3 sequence reads: CASIGRGGDGGYEQYF. Written as DNA, the CDR3 is TGTGCCAGTATCGGGCGGGGGGGCGATGGAGGGTACGAGCAGTACTTC.

The DNA of the CDR3 is TGTGCCAGCAGTCCAGGACTAGGGGCGTACAATGAGCAGTTCTTC. Translated: CASSPGLGAYNEQFF. This sequence joins TRBV6-5 and TRBJ2-1; 7 nucleotides agree with TRBD2. The V and J ends lost 5 bases and 4 bases, in that order; junction bases with no gene match: 8. CDR3 length: 15 residues. The germline CDR1 and CDR2 sequences are MNHEY and SVGAGI.

Only a few counts were recorded for this clone. The chain has TRBV4-2 and TRBJ2-1, with TRBD2 as a possible D gene (6 bases). CDR1 and CDR2 (germline): LGHNA, YNFKEQ. V was trimmed by 1 base and J by 9 bases, leaving 10 bases between them. CDR3 length: 13 amino acids. The DNA for the CDR3 is TGTGCCAGCAGCCAAGTGACGGAGGGTGAGCAGTTCTTC. Amino acid sequence: CASSQVTEGEQFF.

Remarks on this clone: A read error may produce the germline difference seen at one junction end. The gene calls are TRBV28 and TRBJ1-2; TRBD1 matches 8 bases. Germline loops: CDR1 MDHEN, CDR2 SYDVKM. This CDR3 is 12 amino acids long. The CDR3 region is CASSDGQGILIF. The DNA for the CDR3 is TGTGCCAGCAGTGACGGACAGGGAATCCTAATCTTC.

This clone was recorded only once. This chain connects TRBV28 to TRBJ2-7; D is unclear. The V end lost 4 bases, the J end lost 3 bases, and 7 bases lay between the germline ends. Looked up from germline, CDR1 is MDHEN and CDR2 is SYDVKM. The CDR3 runs to 12 residues. CDR3 in DNA: TGTGCCAGCAGTTCCAGGCTCTACGAGCAGTACTTC. It translates to CASSSRLYEQYF.

The V and J genes are TRBV7-8 and TRBJ2-3; 9 positions agree with TRBD2. This CDR3 spans 14 amino acids. J gave up 3 bases and V 11 bases, and 9 bases lay outside the gene matches. Germline V lookup: CDR1 SGHVS, CDR2 FQNEAQ. The CDR3 protein is CASTPSGRTDTQYF. For the CDR3, the DNA is TGTGCCTCAACCCCGAGCGGGAGGACAGATACGCAGTATTTT.

This clone came up many times. The rearrangement joins TRBV7-9 to TRBJ2-7; 10 bases align to TRBD2. Trimming took 5 bases from V and 0 from J; bases not matched to a gene: 7. CDR3 length equals 16 residues. Germline loops: CDR1 SEHNR, CDR2 FQNEAQ (reference sequence). The CDR3, as DNA: TGTGCCAGCAGCGCGGTGAGCGGGGGGGCCTCCTACGAGCAGTACTTC. Amino acid sequence: CASSAVSGGASYEQYF.

In its sample, this clone was seen once. The CDR3 spells CASSLARGFYGYTF. DNA of the CDR3: TGTGCCAGCAGCTTGGCAAGAGGCTTCTATGGCTACACCTTC. The chain combines TRBV5-8 with TRBJ1-2, with D hard to call. CDR3 length: 14 amino acids. CDR1 and CDR2 (germline): SGHTS, YDEGEE. Trimming removed 0 bases at V and 4 bases at J, with 10 bases between.

This clone has more than one count but fewer than ten. The V and J genes are TRBV5-1 and TRBJ1-1; weak D call: TRBD1 (6 bases). Germline assignment: CDR1 SGHRS and CDR2 YFSETQ. The V end was cut by 6 bases, the J end by 1 base, with 13 bases between. This CDR3 contains 14 residues. CDR3 nucleotide sequence: TGCGCCAGCATACCCGGGACACAGAACACTGAAGCTTTCTTT. It translates to CASIPGTQNTEAFF.

V and J are TRBV6-1 and TRBJ1-1; D is perhaps TRBD1 (6 bases). V lost 7 bases, J lost 9 bases, and 15 bases lay in between. CDR1 and CDR2 from the germline V gene are MNHNS and SASEGT. CDR3 length: 12 residues. The CDR3 here is CASKRGGHQAFF. CDR3 sequence (DNA): TGTGCCAGCAAACGTGGGGGACATCAAGCTTTCTTT.

The CDR3 nucleotides read TGTGCCAGCAGCCAAGATTCATCATGGACTAGCGGGGGGGCCTACAATGAGCAGTTCTTC. It specifies CASSQDSSWTSGGAYNEQFF. V gene TRBV4-2 combines with J gene TRBJ2-1; 15 nucleotides agree with TRBD2. CDR3 size: 20 residues. With 0 bases clipped from V and 2 bases from J, the junction kept 8 bases outside the gene matches. The germline gives CDR1 LGHNA, CDR2 YNFKEQ.

The chain employs TRBV4-1 and TRBJ1-2; 7 nucleotides match TRBD1. Germline CDR1 is MGHRA and CDR2 is YSYEKL. The CDR3 is 13 residues long. V lost 4 bases and J lost 2; bases outside the gene matches: 1. DNA for the CDR3: TGCGCCAGCAGCCTGACAGGGAACTATGGCTACACCTTC. This gives the protein CASSLTGNYGYTF.

V usage is TRBV5-1 and J usage is TRBJ2-7; D might be TRBD1 (6 bases). The CDR3 covers 14 residues. V was cut by 4 bases and J by 3 bases, with 14 bases left in between. CDR1 and CDR2 from the germline V gene are SGHRS and YFSETQ. The CDR3 DNA sequence: TGCGCCAGCAGCCAACCGGGACAAGTCTACGAGCAGTACTTC. Translation gives CASSQPGQVYEQYF.

The CDR3 here is CATSRAQIQGNEKLFF. CDR3 bases: TGTGCCACCAGCAGAGCCCAAATACAGGGTAATGAAAAACTGTTTTTT. The chain carries TRBV15 and TRBJ1-4; a possible D gene is TRBD1 (6 bases). This CDR3 spans 16 amino acids. V lost 1 base and J 4 bases, leaving 13 bases between the germline ends. The V gene's germline CDR1 is LNHNV and CDR2 YYDKDF (reference sequence).

This rearrangement joins TRBV28 to TRBJ1-4; TRBD1 matches at 9 bases. CDR1 and CDR2 (germline): MDHEN, SYDVKM. The CDR3 consists of 15 residues. V lost 2 bases and J lost 8; bases outside the gene matches: 6. CDR3 DNA sequence: TGTGCCAGCAGTTTAAGGGACAGGGTGATGGAAAAACTGTTTTTT. Translated: CASSLRDRVMEKLFF.

The chain carries TRBV6-4 and TRBJ1-1, with TRBD1 as a possible D gene (5 bases). Trimming took 6 bases from V and 4 from J, leaving 12 bases between them. This CDR3 region has 13 residues. CDR1 and CDR2 (germline): MRHNA, SNTAGT. The CDR3 region has the DNA TGTGCCAGCAGAAAGGAGGGGAGCACTGAAGCTTTCTTT. Protein sequence: CASRKEGSTEAFF.

This rearrangement joins TRBV7-2 to TRBJ1-2, with 7 bases matching TRBD1. The trim removed 1 base at V and 7 bases at J, leaving 6 bases unmatched. CDR1 is SGHTA, CDR2 FQGNSA, per germline. The CDR3 totals 14 residues. The CDR3 DNA reads TGTGCCAGCAGCTTAGAAGGGGGCGCAGGTGGCTACACCTTC. This gives the protein CASSLEGGAGGYTF.

The rearrangement joins TRBV7-2 to TRBJ1-1; 8 bases match TRBD1. The V segment lost 5 bases and the J segment 4 bases; nucleotides outside the gene matches: 3. This CDR3 has 13 amino acids. Germline lookup yields CDR1 SGHTA and CDR2 FQGNSA. The CDR3 bases are TGTGCCAGCAGCCGACAGGGGATCACTGAAGCTTTCTTT. Translation: CASSRQGITEAFF.

The J gene is TRBJ2-7, the V gene TRBV4-1; unclear D gene. The CDR3 runs 15 residues. Germline loops: CDR1 MGHRA, CDR2 YSYEKL. V gave up 0 bases and J gave up 0 bases, with 9 bases separating them. In DNA, the CDR3 is TGCGCCAGCAGCCAAGAAGAGTCCTACTCCTACGAGCAGTACTTC. Protein product: CASSQEESYSYEQYF.